The 8 T cell receptor beta chains presented below share a single source sample, sequenced in a study of spatial heterogeneity in lung cancer. TCRdb reanalysed the 5' RACE reads using MiXCR and keeps one entry per CDR3 protein. The sample lists approximately 40,000 distinct CDR3 sequences, 4% to 6% occurring once. As for time point: sample taken at primary tumor resection. The input material, whole RNA from tumor, nontumor lung or frozen PBMC, was sequenced unsorted. Sequenced material: PBMCs, taken at surgery. These receptors came from a female donor with early-stage non-small cell lung cancer.

There are many counts of this clonotype. This sequence joins TRBV27 and TRBJ2-2, with 7 bases aligning to TRBD2. The germline V gene encodes CDR1 MNHEY and CDR2 SMNVEV (reference sequence). The junction had 9 bases not matched to a gene; V was cut back by 2 bases and J by 6 bases. This CDR3 comprises 16 residues. Here the CDR3 DNA reads TGTGCCAGCAGTTTACTAGCGGCCACCATATCCGGGGAGCTGTTTTTT. It encodes CASSLLAATISGELFF.

The rearrangement joins TRBV4-2 to TRBJ2-2, with a possible D match to TRBD1 (5 bases). This CDR3 region has 15 residues. Germline CDR1 is LGHNA and CDR2 is YNFKEQ. Trimming took off 2 bases at V and 8 bases at J, with 15 bases between the two ends. The CDR3 sequence: CASSQLGQGAGELFF. The CDR3, as DNA: TGTGCCAGCAGCCAACTGGGGCAGGGCGCGGGGGAGCTGTTTTTT.

This clonotype was detected many times. This rearrangement joins TRBV18 to TRBJ1-6, with a tentative D call TRBD1 (6 bases). The CDR3 sequence is 17 residues long. Germline-derived CDR1 and CDR2 are KGHSH and LQKENI. With 4 bases removed from V and 0 bases from J, the gap between germline ends came to 13 bases. The CDR3 loop reads CASSRSGDSSYNSPLHF. CDR3 nucleotides: TGTGCCAGCTCACGATCAGGGGATAGCTCCTATAATTCACCCCTCCACTTT.

This clonotype was observed at least ten times. The chain links TRBV4-1 to TRBJ1-3; D is unresolved. CDR3 length equals 16 residues. V was clipped by 1 base and J by 0 bases, with 10 bases between them. Germline CDR1 is MGHRA and CDR2 is YSYEKL. CDR3 residues: CASSQVVLTSGNTIYF. As DNA, the CDR3 is TGCGCCAGCAGCCAAGTTGTTCTGACCTCTGGAAACACCATATATTTT.

This clonotype has at least ten counts. The chain uses TRBV7-3 and TRBJ2-1; the D gene is possibly TRBD2 (5 bases). Germline V gene sequence: CDR1 SGHTA, CDR2 FQGTGA. This CDR3 is built from 15 residues. V gave up 4 bases and J gave up 4 bases, with 14 bases separating them. CDR3 sequence reads: CASSSASGFYNEQFF. The CDR3 DNA reads TGTGCCAGCAGCTCAGCGTCGGGGTTTTACAATGAGCAGTTCTTC. The full variable domain, with the rest looked up from reference TRBV7-3 and TRBJ2-1, is GAGVSQTPSNKVTEKGKYVELRCDPISGHTALYWYRQSLGQGPEFLIYFQGTGAADDSGLPNDRFFAVRPEGSVSTLKIQRTERGDSAVYLCASSSASGFYNEQFFGPGTRLTVL.

This clonotype was observed at least ten times. This chain uses TRBV20-1 with TRBJ1-6; D is uncertain. The V end was cut by 1 base, the J end by 5 bases, with 12 bases between. The CDR3 contains 15 residues. Per the germline V gene, CDR1 is DFQATT and CDR2 is SNEGSKA (reference sequence). CDR3 nucleotide sequence: TGCAGTGCTAGAGTGAGGGCTGGCGATAATTCACCCCTCCACTTT. Protein sequence: CSARVRAGDNSPLHF.

Ten or more counts support this clonotype. The chain couples TRBV5-6 to TRBJ1-2; no reliable D call. Germline CDR1 reads SGHDT; CDR2 reads YYEEEE. The V end was cut by 4 bases, the J end by 3 bases, with 10 bases between. This CDR3 has 13 amino acids. CDR3 in DNA: TGTGCCAGCAGCCCCCGGTCGTACTATGGCTACACCTTC. As protein: CASSPRSYYGYTF.

This clonotype showed up just a few times. This chain links TRBV5-4 with TRBJ1-2, with D possibly matching TRBD1 (6 bases). V gave up 3 bases and J gave up 4 bases, with 10 bases separating them. CDR1 is SGHNT, CDR2 YYREEE, per germline (reference sequence). The CDR3 runs 13 residues. The CDR3 region is CASSSDRSYGYTF. The CDR3, as DNA: TGTGCCAGCAGCTCAGACAGGAGCTATGGCTACACCTTC.